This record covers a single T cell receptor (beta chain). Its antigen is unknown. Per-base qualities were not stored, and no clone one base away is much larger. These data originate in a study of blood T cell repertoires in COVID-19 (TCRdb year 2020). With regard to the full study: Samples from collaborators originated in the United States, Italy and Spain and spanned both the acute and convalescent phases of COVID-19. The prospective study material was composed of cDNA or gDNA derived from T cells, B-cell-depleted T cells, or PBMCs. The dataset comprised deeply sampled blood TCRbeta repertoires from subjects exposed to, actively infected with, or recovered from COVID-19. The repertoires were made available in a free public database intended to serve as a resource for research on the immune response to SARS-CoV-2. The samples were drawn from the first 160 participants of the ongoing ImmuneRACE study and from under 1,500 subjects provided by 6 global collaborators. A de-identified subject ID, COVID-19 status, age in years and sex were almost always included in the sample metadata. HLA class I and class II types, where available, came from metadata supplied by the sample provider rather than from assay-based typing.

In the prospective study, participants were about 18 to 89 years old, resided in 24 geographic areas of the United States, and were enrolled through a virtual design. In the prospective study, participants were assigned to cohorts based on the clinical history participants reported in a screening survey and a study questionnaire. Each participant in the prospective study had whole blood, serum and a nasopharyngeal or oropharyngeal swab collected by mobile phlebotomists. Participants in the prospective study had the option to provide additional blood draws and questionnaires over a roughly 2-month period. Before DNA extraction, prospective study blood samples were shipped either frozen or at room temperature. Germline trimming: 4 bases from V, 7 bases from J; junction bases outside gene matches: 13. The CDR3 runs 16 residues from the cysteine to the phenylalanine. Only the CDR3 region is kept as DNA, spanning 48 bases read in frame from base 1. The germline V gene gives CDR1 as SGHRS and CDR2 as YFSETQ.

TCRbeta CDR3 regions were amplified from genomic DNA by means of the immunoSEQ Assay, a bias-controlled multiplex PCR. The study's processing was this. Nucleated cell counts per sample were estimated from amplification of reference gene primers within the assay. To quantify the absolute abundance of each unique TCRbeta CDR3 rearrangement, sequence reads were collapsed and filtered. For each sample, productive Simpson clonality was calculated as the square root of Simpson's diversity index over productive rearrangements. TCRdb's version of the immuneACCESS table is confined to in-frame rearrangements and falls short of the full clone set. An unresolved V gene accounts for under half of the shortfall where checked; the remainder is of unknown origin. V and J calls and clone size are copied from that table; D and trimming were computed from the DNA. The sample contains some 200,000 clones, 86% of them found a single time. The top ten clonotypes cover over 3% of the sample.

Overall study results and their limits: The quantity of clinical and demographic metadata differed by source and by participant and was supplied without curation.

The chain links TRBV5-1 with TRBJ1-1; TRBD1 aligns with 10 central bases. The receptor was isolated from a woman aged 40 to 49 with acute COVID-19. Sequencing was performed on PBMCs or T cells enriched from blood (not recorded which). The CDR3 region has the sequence CASSPGTGDSVGEAFF. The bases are TGCGCCAGCAGCCCGGGGACAGGGGACTCCGTTGGTGAAGCTTTCTTT.